This entry lists 5 T cell receptor beta chains sequenced from one sample in a study of T cell responses to AZD1222 COVID-19 vaccine. TCRdb's table, derived via immunoSEQ multiplex PCR, lists solely in-frame clones and lacks some. The repertoire holds 100,000 to 120,000 clones, with 89% as singletons. The starting material was peripheral blood, obtained 28 days after the second AZD1222 dose. The receptor source for this set is an adult who received the AZD1222 COVID-19 vaccine.

The rearrangement links TRBV10-3 to TRBJ1-2; D is undetermined. This CDR3 has 13 residues. The V gene's germline CDR1 is ENHRY and CDR2 SYGVKD. V shed 3 bases and J shed 4 bases, with 9 bases lying between them. The CDR3 bases are TGTGCCATCAGTGACGGCGGAGTCTATGGCTACACCTTC. This codes for CAISDGGVYGYTF.

V is TRBV27 and J is TRBJ2-1, with 10 bases that match TRBD1. CDR3 length: 15 residues. Losses at the gene ends were 6 bases for V and 2 bases for J; bases not matched to a gene: 4. Germline assignment: CDR1 MNHEY and CDR2 SMNVEV (reference sequence). CDR3 protein: CASRTDRGAYNEQFF. CDR3 bases: TGTGCCAGCAGAACGGACAGGGGGGCCTACAATGAGCAGTTCTTC.

The V gene is TRBV5-1, the J gene TRBJ2-1, with D perhaps matching TRBD2 (6 bases). Germline V lookup: CDR1 SGHRS, CDR2 YFSETQ. The CDR3 is 14 amino acids. Trimming left V 0 bases short and J 7 bases short, with 11 bases between. The CDR3 nucleotides read TGCGCCAGCAGCTTGGCTGCAGGGACTAATGAGCAGTTCTTC. Translating it yields CASSLAAGTNEQFF. Based on the CDR3 plus reference TRBV5-1 and TRBJ2-1, the full variable domain is KAGVTQTPRYLIKTRGQQVTLSCSPISGHRSVSWYQQTPGQGLQFLFEYFSETQRNKGNFPGRFSGRQFSNSRSEMNVSTLELGDSALYLCASSLAAGTNEQFFGPGTRLTVL.

The chain recombines TRBV24-1 with TRBJ2-3; the D call may be TRBD1 or TRBD2 (6 bases each). Germline lookup yields CDR1 KGHDR and CDR2 SFDVKD. Trimming took 4 bases from V and 5 from J, leaving 9 bases between them. The CDR3 sequence is 13 residues long. This chain's CDR3 is CATSEGGIDTQYF. CDR3 nucleotides: TGTGCCACCAGTGAAGGGGGGATAGATACGCAGTATTTT.

The rearrangement links TRBV7-2 to TRBJ1-3; D might be TRBD1 (5 bases). V was pared by 5 bases and J by 4 bases, with 12 bases between. Germline V lookup: CDR1 SGHTA, CDR2 FQGNSA. The CDR3 totals 14 residues. The CDR3 bases are TGTGCCAGCAGCCCCGTTCAGGGCGGAAACACCATATATTTT. Protein: CASSPVQGGNTIYF.